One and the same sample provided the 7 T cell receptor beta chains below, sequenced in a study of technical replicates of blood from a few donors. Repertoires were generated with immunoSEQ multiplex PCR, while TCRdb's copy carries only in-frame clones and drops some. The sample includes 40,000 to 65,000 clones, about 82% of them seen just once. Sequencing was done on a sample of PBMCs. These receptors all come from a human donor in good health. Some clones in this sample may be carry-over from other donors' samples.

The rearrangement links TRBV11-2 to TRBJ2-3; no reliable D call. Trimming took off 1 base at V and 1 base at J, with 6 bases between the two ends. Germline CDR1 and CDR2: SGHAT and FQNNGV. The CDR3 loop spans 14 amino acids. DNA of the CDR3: TGTGCCAGCAGCTTAGGGAGCGGCACAGATACGCAGTATTTT. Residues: CASSLGSGTDTQYF.

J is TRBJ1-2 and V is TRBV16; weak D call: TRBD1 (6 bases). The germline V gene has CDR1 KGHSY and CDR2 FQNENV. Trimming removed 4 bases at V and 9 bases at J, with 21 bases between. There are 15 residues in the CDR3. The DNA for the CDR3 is TGTGCCAGCAGCCGAGATACAGGGACGGAGGATAGCTACACCTTC. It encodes CASSRDTGTEDSYTF. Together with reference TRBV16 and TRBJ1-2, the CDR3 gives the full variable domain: GEEVAQTPKHLVRGEGQKAKLYCAPIKGHSYVFWYQQVLKNEFKFLISFQNENVFDETGMPKERFSAKCLPNSPCSLEIQATKLEDSAVYFCASSRDTGTEDSYTFGSGTRLTVV.

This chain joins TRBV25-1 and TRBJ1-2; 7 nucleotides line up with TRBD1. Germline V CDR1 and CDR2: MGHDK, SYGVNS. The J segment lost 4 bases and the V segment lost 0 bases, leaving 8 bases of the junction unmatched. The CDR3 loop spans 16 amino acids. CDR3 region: CASSEYSGTASYGYTF. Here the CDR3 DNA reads TGTGCCAGCAGTGAATACTCCGGGACAGCCTCCTATGGCTACACCTTC.

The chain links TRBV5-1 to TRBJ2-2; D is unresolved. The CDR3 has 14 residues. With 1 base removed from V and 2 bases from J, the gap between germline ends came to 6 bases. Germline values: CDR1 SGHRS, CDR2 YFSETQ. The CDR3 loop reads CASSLSLNTGELFF. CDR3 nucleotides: TGCGCCAGCAGCTTGTCGTTAAACACCGGGGAGCTGTTTTTT.

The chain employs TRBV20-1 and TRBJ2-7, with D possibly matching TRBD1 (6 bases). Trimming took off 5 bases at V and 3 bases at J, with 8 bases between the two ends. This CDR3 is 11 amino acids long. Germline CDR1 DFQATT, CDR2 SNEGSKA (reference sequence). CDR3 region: CSAQGGYEQYF. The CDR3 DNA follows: TGCAGTGCTCAAGGGGGCTACGAGCAGTACTTC.

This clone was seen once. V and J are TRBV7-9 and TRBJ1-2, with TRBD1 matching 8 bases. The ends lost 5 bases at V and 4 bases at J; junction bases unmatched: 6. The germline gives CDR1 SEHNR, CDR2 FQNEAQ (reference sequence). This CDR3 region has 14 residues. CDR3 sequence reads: CASSPTGVAYGYTF. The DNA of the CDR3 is TGTGCCAGCAGCCCGACAGGGGTTGCCTATGGCTACACCTTC.

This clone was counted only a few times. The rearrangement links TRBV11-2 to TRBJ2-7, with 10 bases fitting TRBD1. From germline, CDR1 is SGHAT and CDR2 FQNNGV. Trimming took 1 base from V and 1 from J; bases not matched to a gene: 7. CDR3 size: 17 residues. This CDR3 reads CASSLARDRGISYEQYF. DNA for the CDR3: TGTGCCAGCAGCTTAGCGAGGGACAGGGGTATTTCCTACGAGCAGTACTTC.